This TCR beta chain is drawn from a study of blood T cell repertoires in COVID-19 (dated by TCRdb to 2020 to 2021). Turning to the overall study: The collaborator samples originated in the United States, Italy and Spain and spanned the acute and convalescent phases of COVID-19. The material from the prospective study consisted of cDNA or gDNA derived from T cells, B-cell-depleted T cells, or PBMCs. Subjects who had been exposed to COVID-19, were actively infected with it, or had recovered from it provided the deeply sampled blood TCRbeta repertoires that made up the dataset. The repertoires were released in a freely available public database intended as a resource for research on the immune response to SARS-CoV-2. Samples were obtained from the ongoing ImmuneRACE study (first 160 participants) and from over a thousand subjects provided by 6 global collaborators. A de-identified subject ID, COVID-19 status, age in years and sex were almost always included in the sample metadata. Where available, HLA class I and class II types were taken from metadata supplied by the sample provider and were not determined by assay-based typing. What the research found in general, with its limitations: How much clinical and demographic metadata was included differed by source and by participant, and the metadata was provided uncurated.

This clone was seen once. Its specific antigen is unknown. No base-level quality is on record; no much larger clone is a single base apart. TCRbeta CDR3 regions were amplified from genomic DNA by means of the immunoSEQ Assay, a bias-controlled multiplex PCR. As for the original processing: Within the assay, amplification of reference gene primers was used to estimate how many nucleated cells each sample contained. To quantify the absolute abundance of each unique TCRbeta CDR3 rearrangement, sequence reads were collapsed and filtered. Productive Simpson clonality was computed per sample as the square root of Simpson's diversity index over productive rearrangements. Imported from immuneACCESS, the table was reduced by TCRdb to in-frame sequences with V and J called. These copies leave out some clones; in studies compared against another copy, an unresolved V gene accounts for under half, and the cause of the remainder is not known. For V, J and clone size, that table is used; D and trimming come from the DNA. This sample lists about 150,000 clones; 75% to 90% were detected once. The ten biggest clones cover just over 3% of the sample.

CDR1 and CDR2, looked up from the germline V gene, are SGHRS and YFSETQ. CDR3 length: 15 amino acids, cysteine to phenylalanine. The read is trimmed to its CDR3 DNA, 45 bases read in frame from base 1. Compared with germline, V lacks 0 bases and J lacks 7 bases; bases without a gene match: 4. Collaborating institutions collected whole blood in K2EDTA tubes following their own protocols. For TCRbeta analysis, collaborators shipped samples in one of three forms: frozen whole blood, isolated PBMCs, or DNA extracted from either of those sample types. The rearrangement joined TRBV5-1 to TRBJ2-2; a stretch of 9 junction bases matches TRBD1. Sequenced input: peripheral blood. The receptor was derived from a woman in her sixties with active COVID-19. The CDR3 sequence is CASSLDTGGFGELFF. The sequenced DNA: TGCGCCAGCAGCTTGGATACAGGGGGCTTCGGGGAGCTGTTTTTT.